A single sample is the source of the 8 T cell receptor beta chains below, sequenced in a study of cytomegalovirus exposure and HLA in healthy donors. PCR involved 60 Vbeta and 13 Jbeta primers. The protocol was immunoSEQ multiplex PCR, while the TCRdb copy is restricted to in-frame clones and leaves out a portion. The sample yields about 160,000 clones, approximately 78% seen once. What was sequenced was PBMCs. These receptor sequences come from a girl aged 2 to 9 in good health and CMV-seropositive.

The rearrangement links TRBV10-1 to TRBJ2-1; 13 bases fit TRBD2. Germline V lookup: CDR1 WNHNN, CDR2 SYGVQD (reference sequence). V lost 8 bases, J lost 0 bases, and 7 bases stayed unmatched. There are 17 residues in the CDR3. Here the CDR3 reads CASVTSGRGSSYNEQFF. Written as DNA, the CDR3 is TGCGCCAGCGTAACTAGCGGGAGGGGGAGCTCCTACAATGAGCAGTTCTTC.

The chain is built from TRBV27 and TRBJ2-7; possibly TRBD2 for D (6 bases). V gave up 5 bases and J gave up 3 bases, with 17 bases separating them. This CDR3 has 15 residues. Germline loops: CDR1 MNHEY, CDR2 SMNVEV (reference sequence). For the CDR3, the DNA is TGTGCCAGCAGTCGCTTTGGGGCGGGACGCTACGAGCAGTACTTC. Translated, it gives CASSRFGAGRYEQYF.

V usage is TRBV5-4 and J usage is TRBJ2-5; 13 bases are shared with TRBD2. J lost 4 bases, V lost 2 bases, and 8 bases had no gene match. CDR1 is SGHNT, CDR2 YYREEE, per germline (reference sequence). This CDR3 is built from 17 residues. CDR3 coding DNA: TGTGCCAGCAGCTTCAGGACTAGCGGGAGAGGCGTAGAGACCCAGTACTTC. Protein sequence: CASSFRTSGRGVETQYF. The full variable domain, with the rest looked up from reference TRBV5-4 and TRBJ2-5, is ETGVTQSPTHLIKTRGQQVTLRCSSQSGHNTVSWYQQALGQGPQFIFQYYREEENGRGNFPPRFSGLQFPNYSSELNVNALELDDSALYLCASSFRTSGRGVETQYFGPGTRLLVL.

The rearrangement uses TRBV2 and TRBJ2-7; the match to TRBD2 covers 15 bases. CDR3 length: 19 amino acids. Looked up from germline, CDR1 is SNHLY and CDR2 is FYNNEI. Trimming cost V 6 bases and J 5 bases; bases outside gene matches: 17. The CDR3 loop reads CASRRGVGLAGGPRDEQYF. Written as DNA, the CDR3 is TGTGCCAGCAGGAGGGGGGTTGGACTAGCGGGAGGGCCGAGAGACGAGCAGTACTTC. The variable domain in full, with the rest retrieved from reference TRBV2 and TRBJ2-7, is EPEVTQTPSHQVTQMGQEVILRCVPISNHLYFYWYRQILGQKVEFLVSFYNNEISEKSEIFDDQFSVERPDGSNFTLKIRSTKLEDSAMYFCASRRGVGLAGGPRDEQYFGPGTRLTVT.

The chain carries TRBV5-4 and TRBJ2-1, with 8 bases fitting TRBD1. Germline CDR1 reads SGHNT; CDR2 reads YYREEE (reference sequence). V dropped 0 bases and J dropped 5; count of bases not matched to a gene: 10. This CDR3 has 17 amino acids. This chain's CDR3 is CASSLDLAGGLNNEQFF. In nucleotides, the CDR3 is TGTGCCAGCAGCTTGGATCTGGCAGGGGGCTTAAACAATGAGCAGTTCTTC.

V gene TRBV4-2 combines with J gene TRBJ2-2, with 9 nucleotides matching TRBD2. Germline assignment: CDR1 LGHNA and CDR2 YNFKEQ. V was pared by 4 bases and J by 1 base, with 4 bases of the junction left unmatched. The CDR3 contains 16 residues. The CDR3 loop reads CASSRDSGRNTGELFF. The CDR3 DNA is TGTGCCAGCAGCCGAGATAGCGGGAGGAACACCGGGGAGCTGTTTTTT.

This chain uses TRBV15 with TRBJ2-6, with TRBD2 matching over 10 bases. The CDR3 is made up of 17 amino acids. Per germline, CDR1 LNHNV and CDR2 YYDKDF (reference sequence). After removal of 3 bases from V and 4 bases from J, the junction contained 6 bases not matched to a gene. CDR3 in DNA: TGTGCCACCAGCAGTAGAACTAGCGGGAAGGGGGCCAACGTCCTGACTTTC. As protein: CATSSRTSGKGANVLTF. Complete variable domain (other parts from reference TRBV15 and TRBJ2-6): DAMVIQNPRYQVTQFGKPVTLSCSQTLNHNVMYWYQQKSSQAPKLLFHYYDKDFNNEADTPDNFQSRRPNTSFCFLDIRSPGLGDTAMYLCATSSRTSGKGANVLTFGAGSRLTVL.

The rearrangement joins TRBV4-1 to TRBJ2-5; 9 nucleotides match TRBD2. CDR1 and CDR2 from the germline V gene are MGHRA and YSYEKL. V lost 1 base to trimming and J lost 4 bases; unmatched junction nucleotides: 4. This CDR3 comprises 15 residues. For the CDR3, the DNA is TGCGCCAGCAGCCAAGGGGCGGGAGGGCTAGAGACCCAGTACTTC. Translated, it gives CASSQGAGGLETQYF.